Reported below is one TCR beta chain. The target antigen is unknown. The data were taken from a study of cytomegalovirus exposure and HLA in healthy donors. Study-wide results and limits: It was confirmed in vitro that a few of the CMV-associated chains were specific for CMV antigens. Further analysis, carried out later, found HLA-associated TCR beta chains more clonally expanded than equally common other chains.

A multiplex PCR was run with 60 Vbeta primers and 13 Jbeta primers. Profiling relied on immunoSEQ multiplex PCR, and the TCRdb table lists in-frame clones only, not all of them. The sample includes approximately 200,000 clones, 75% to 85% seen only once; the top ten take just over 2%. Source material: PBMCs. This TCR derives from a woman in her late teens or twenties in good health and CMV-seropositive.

The DNA for the CDR3 is TGTGCCAGCAGTTTTGGGCCCAGGGAGACCCAGTACTTC. It yields the protein CASSFGPRETQYF. The V call is TRBV28, the J call TRBJ2-5; D uncertain. This CDR3 is built from 13 residues. Trimming removed 3 bases from V and 5 bases from J, with 10 bases in between. Germline V lookup: CDR1 MDHEN, CDR2 SYDVKM.